This T cell receptor (beta chain) came from a study of vaccination effects on CD4 cells after COVID-19. Produced via immunoSEQ multiplex PCR; TCRdb's table is partial and in-frame only. Here the sample spans around 25,000 clones, 73% being singletons. Concerning this clone itself: What it binds is not known.

V shed 4 bases and J shed 5 bases, with 10 bases lying between them. The CDR3 has 13 residues. CD4+ T cells specific for antigen were expanded with viral peptide pools by the ViraFEST assay before sequencing. Cells that had been cultured for 9 to 10 days were the source of isolated CD4+ T cells. All vaccine recipients tested negative for nucleocapsid antibodies and had never contracted SARS-CoV-2 infection. Sequenced here: CD4+ T cells from PBMCs cultured with SARS-CoV-2 spike peptides, sampled before COVID-19 vaccination. This TCR was recovered from a human donor who received a COVID-19 vaccine. The rearrangement joins TRBV12-3 or TRBV12-4 to TRBJ2-3; possibly TRBD2 for D (6 bases). CDR3 residues: CASSSQEGDTQYF. Written as DNA, the CDR3 is TGTGCCAGCAGTTCACAGGAGGGAGATACGCAGTATTTT.